In its sample, the clone carrying this T cell receptor beta chain was seen a few times. Its matching antigen is unknown. The data were taken from a study of T cell repertoires in cytomegalovirus infection. The overall study: An indication of both CMV infection and matching HLA type came from public TCR beta signatures.

TCRdb reprocessed the reads with MiXCR, giving one entry per CDR3 protein. The top ten hold 31% of the sample, which has approximately 200,000 distinct CDR3 sequences, about 28% seen once. General study findings and limits: The study found HLA-C-restricted CMV-specific TCR beta clonotypes dominating the ex vivo response. Summed frequency of public TCR beta families distinguished CMV carriers with the relevant HLA.

Sequencing input: PBMCs. This receptor was identified in a human donor in good health (CMV status not recorded). Some clones in this sample may be carry-over from other donors' samples.

CDR3 region: CASSDPGQGADTQYF. CDR3 nucleotide sequence: TGTGCCAGCAGTGACCCGGGACAGGGGGCCGATACGCAGTATTTT. V and J are TRBV2 and TRBJ2-3; 12 bases map to TRBD1. CDR1 is SNHLY and CDR2 is FYNNEI in the germline V gene. J was trimmed by 6 bases and V by 3 bases; bases with no gene match: 4. This CDR3 is built from 15 residues.